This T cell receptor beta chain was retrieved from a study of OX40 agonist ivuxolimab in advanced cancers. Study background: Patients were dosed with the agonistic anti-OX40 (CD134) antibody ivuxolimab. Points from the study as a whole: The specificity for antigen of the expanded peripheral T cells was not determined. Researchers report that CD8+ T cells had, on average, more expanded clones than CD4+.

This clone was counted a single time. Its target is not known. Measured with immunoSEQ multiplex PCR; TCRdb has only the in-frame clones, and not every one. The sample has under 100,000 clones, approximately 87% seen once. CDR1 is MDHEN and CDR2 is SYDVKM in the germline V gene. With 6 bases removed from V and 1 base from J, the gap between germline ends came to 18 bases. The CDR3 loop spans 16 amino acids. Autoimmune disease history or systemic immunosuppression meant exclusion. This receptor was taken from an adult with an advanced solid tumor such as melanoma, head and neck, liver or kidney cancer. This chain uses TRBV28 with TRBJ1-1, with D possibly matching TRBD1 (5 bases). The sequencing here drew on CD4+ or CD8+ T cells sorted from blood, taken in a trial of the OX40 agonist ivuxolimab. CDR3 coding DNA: TGTGCCAGCAGCCCTGGGGACCTAACGACGAACACTGAAGCTTTCTTT. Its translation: CASSPGDLTTNTEAFF.